The TCR beta chain described here comes from a study of graft-versus-host responses after intestinal transplantation. The CDR3 length is 15 residues. Between the trimmed V and J ends, which lost 6 bases and 5 bases, there was a span of 19 bases. Germline V gene lookup returns CDR1 SNHLY and CDR2 FYNNEI. Investigators treated the graft tissue so that it released intraepithelial and lamina propria lymphocytes. TCRdb's copy holds only in-frame clones and misses some; the assay was immunoSEQ multiplex PCR. The table includes over 60,000 clones, roughly nine tenths detected once. The count of this clone is one.

The rearrangement joins TRBV2 to TRBJ2-5; D possibly matches TRBD1 or TRBD2 (6 bases each). Here the sequenced sample was ileum tissue, taken around 350 days after transplant. The source of this sequence is a human patient who received an intestinal transplant, so some T cells may come from the graft donor. DNA for the CDR3: TGTGCCAGCAGCCAAGGGGGAGGAACGCGGGAGACCCAGTACTTC. It yields the protein CASSQGGGTRETQYF.